Listed here are 22 T cell receptor beta chains from one sample, sequenced in a study of beta chain features in type 1 diabetes. Expressed TCRB transcripts got sequenced, as all isolated RNA was reverse transcribed. This table comes from immunoSEQ multiplex PCR, and its TCRdb copy is limited to in-frame clones, with some not included. The sample consists of 160,000 or so clones, 8% to 9.5% of them appearing once. No antigen has been identified for these receptors. Study observations and caveats: Shortening that was moderate but significant affected the TCRB CDR3s of Type 1 diabetes patients in all four CD4+ subsets.

The sample taken for sequencing was central memory CD4+ T cells from blood. The receptors here all came from a young woman with type 1 diabetes.

There are a few counts of this clone. The CDR3 here is CASSLPLAGRETQYF. Written as DNA, the CDR3 is TGTGCCAGCAGCCTGCCACTAGCGGGACGCGAGACCCAGTACTTC. The V call is TRBV7-9, the J call TRBJ2-5; 10 bases are a match to TRBD2. Germline lookup yields CDR1 SEHNR and CDR2 FQNEAQ (reference sequence). CDR3 length equals 15 residues. V dropped 5 bases and J dropped 5; count of bases not matched to a gene: 8.

Notes on this clone: Additional DNA sequences in this sample encode the identical CDR3. The chain is built from TRBV11-2 and TRBJ1-4; D is unclear. This CDR3 has 13 residues. The germline V gene has CDR1 SGHAT and CDR2 FQNNGV. Trimming took 5 bases from V and 0 from J, leaving 4 bases between them. The DNA for the CDR3 is TGTGCCAGCAGCCCGTCAACTAATGAAAAACTGTTTTTT. Its translation: CASSPSTNEKLFF. The full variable domain, completed using reference TRBV11-2 and TRBJ1-4, is EAGVAQSPRYKIIEKRQSVAFWCNPISGHATLYWYQQILGQGPKLLIQFQNNGVVDDSQLPKDRFSAERLKGVDSTLKIQPAKLEDSAVYLCASSPSTNEKLFFGSGTQLSVL.

In its sample, this clone was seen a few times. The gene calls are TRBV7-2 and TRBJ2-7, with 9 positions matching TRBD2. Trimming cost V 4 bases and J 4 bases; bases outside gene matches: 8. Germline V gives CDR1 SGHTA, CDR2 FQGNSA. This CDR3 region has 15 residues. The CDR3 loop is CASSYSGGDRYEQYF. CDR3 DNA sequence: TGTGCCAGCAGCTATAGCGGGGGAGACCGTTACGAGCAGTACTTC.

The chain combines TRBV5-6 with TRBJ2-1, with TRBD2 identical over 12 bases. The CDR3 has 16 residues. The ends lost 0 bases at V and 2 bases at J; junction bases unmatched: 0. CDR1 is SGHDT, CDR2 YYEEEE, per germline. CDR3 DNA sequence: TGTGCCAGCAGCTTGGGGACTAGCGGGGCCTACAATGAGCAGTTCTTC. This codes for CASSLGTSGAYNEQFF. Looking up the rest from reference TRBV5-6 and TRBJ2-1 gives the full variable domain: DAGVTQSPTHLIKTRGQQVTLRCSPKSGHDTVSWYQQALGQGPQFIFQYYEEEERQRGNFPDRFSGHQFPNYSSELNVNALLLGDSALYLCASSLGTSGAYNEQFFGPGTRLTVL.

The J gene is TRBJ2-5, the V gene TRBV4-1, with 15 bases fitting TRBD2. Trimming cost V 4 bases and J 2 bases; bases outside gene matches: 2. The CDR3 totals 16 residues. Germline V lookup: CDR1 MGHRA, CDR2 YSYEKL. CDR3 sequence: CASSLGLAGGQETQYF. The CDR3 region has the DNA TGCGCCAGCAGCCTTGGACTAGCGGGGGGGCAAGAGACCCAGTACTTC.

This clone was counted between two and nine times. This rearrangement joins TRBV7-6 to TRBJ1-5; no clear D gene. Per germline, CDR1 SGHVS and CDR2 FNYEAQ. The CDR3 loop spans 13 amino acids. With 5 bases removed from V and 5 bases from J, the gap between germline ends came to 10 bases. The CDR3 DNA sequence: TGTGCCAGCAGCCCCACAAACGATCAGCCCCAGCATTTT. As protein: CASSPTNDQPQHF.

This rearrangement joins TRBV11-1 to TRBJ2-2; D possibly corresponds to TRBD1 (5 bases). CDR3 length equals 16 residues. V dropped 2 bases and J dropped 0 bases, with 10 bases sitting between them. The germline gives CDR1 SGHAT, CDR2 FQDESV (reference sequence). The CDR3 nucleotides are TGTGCCAGCAGCTTATGGGGCTTTACGAACACCGGGGAGCTGTTTTTT. Amino acids: CASSLWGFTNTGELFF.

In its sample, this clone was seen many times. V and J are TRBV19 and TRBJ2-1, with TRBD2 as a possible D gene (6 bases). Germline V gene sequence: CDR1 LNHDA, CDR2 SQIVND (reference sequence). The V gene lost 1 base and the J gene lost 3 bases, with 10 bases spanning the gap. This CDR3 comprises 15 residues. This chain's CDR3 is CASSIAGSFYNEQFF. The CDR3 nucleotides read TGTGCCAGTAGTATAGCCGGGAGTTTCTACAATGAGCAGTTCTTC.

J is TRBJ2-3 and V is TRBV5-5; TRBD2 aligns across 13 bases. Germline loops: CDR1 SGHKS, CDR2 YYEKEE (reference sequence). CDR3 length equals 16 residues. J gave up 4 bases and V 1 base, and 3 bases lay outside the gene matches. In DNA, the CDR3 is TGTGCCAGCAGCTTGACTAGCGGGGGGGCGGCAGATACGCAGTATTTT. It yields the protein CASSLTSGGAADTQYF.

V is TRBV5-1 and J is TRBJ2-5; 9 bases are a match to TRBD1. Germline V gene data show CDR1 as SGHRS and CDR2 as YFSETQ. The CDR3 extends over 14 amino acids. Trimming took 7 bases from V and 4 from J; bases not matched to a gene: 8. The CDR3 region is CASSTGGVRETQYF. CDR3 sequence (DNA): TGCGCCAGCTCTACAGGGGGCGTGCGAGAGACCCAGTACTTC.

This clone came up a few times. This chain links TRBV7-2 with TRBJ1-2; 7 nucleotides match TRBD1. CDR1 SGHTA and CDR2 FQGNSA come from the germline V gene. The CDR3 totals 13 residues. V was pared by 3 bases and J by 8 bases, with 6 bases of the junction left unmatched. The DNA of the CDR3 is TGTGCCAGCAGCTTCGGTAGACAGGGCGGCTACACCTTC. This encodes CASSFGRQGGYTF.

This clone occurred a few times. This chain connects TRBV5-1 to TRBJ2-7; 7 bases map to TRBD1. The CDR3 loop spans 19 amino acids. V was clipped by 4 bases and J by 3 bases; unmatched bases: 22. Germline V gene sequence: CDR1 SGHRS, CDR2 YFSETQ. CDR3 bases: TGCGCCAGCAGCCGAGCCCAGACAGGGAATTATAGGGAGAACTACGAGCAGTACTTC. It translates to CASSRAQTGNYRENYEQYF.

The chain couples TRBV2 to TRBJ2-7; 13 bases fit TRBD2. The CDR3 is 14 residues long. The germline CDR1 and CDR2 sequences are SNHLY and FYNNEI. Unmatched junction bases numbered 4, after V lost 5 bases and J lost 6 bases. The CDR3 spells CASSRGLAGLEQYF. The DNA for the CDR3 is TGTGCCAGCAGTCGGGGACTAGCGGGACTCGAGCAGTACTTC.

This chain connects TRBV6-5 to TRBJ1-4; D gene uncertain. This CDR3 is built from 14 residues. The ends were cut back, 6 bases at V and 8 bases at J, with 16 bases in the middle. From germline, CDR1 is MNHEY and CDR2 SVGAGI. The CDR3 sequence: CASSPAGLGEKLFF. The CDR3 bases are TGTGCCAGCAGCCCCGCCGGGTTAGGCGAAAAACTGTTTTTT.

This clone was found a few times. This chain joins TRBV18 and TRBJ2-1, with 7 bases aligning to TRBD2. The CDR3 totals 14 residues. CDR1 KGHSH and CDR2 LQKENI come from the germline V gene. V was clipped by 3 bases and J by 7 bases; unmatched bases: 6. CDR3 DNA sequence: TGTGCCAGCTCACCCCGGGGGGACGCGAATGAGCAGTTCTTC. As protein: CASSPRGDANEQFF.

This clone was observed a few times. V gene TRBV7-9 combines with J gene TRBJ1-4; TRBD1 aligns across 9 bases. V gave up 3 bases and J gave up 4 bases; unmatched junction bases: 3. CDR1 is SEHNR and CDR2 is FQNEAQ in the germline V gene (reference sequence). This CDR3 region has 15 residues. The CDR3 protein is CASSFTGGFNEKLFF. CDR3 sequence (DNA): TGTGCCAGCAGCTTTACAGGGGGCTTTAATGAAAAACTGTTTTTT.

This chain joins TRBV4-3 and TRBJ1-5, with 9 bases that match TRBD1. The CDR3 sequence is 14 residues long. The J segment lost 6 bases and the V segment lost 4 bases, leaving 4 bases of the junction unmatched. Germline V gene sequence: CDR1 LGHNA, CDR2 YSLEER. The CDR3 DNA reads as TGCGCCAGCAGCCGGGACAGGGCTTCTCAGCCCCAGCATTTT. Protein: CASSRDRASQPQHF.

This clone was seen only once. This chain links TRBV25-1 with TRBJ2-3; TRBD1 might be the D (6 bases). Germline-derived CDR1 and CDR2 are MGHDK and SYGVNS. The V gene lost 6 bases and the J gene lost 6 bases, with 16 bases spanning the gap. This CDR3 region has 14 residues. CDR3 in DNA: TGTGCCAGCAGCGAACAGTGGGGGCACGATACGCAGTATTTT. It yields the protein CASSEQWGHDTQYF. Complete variable domain (other parts from reference TRBV25-1 and TRBJ2-3): EADIYQTPRYLVIGTGKKITLECSQTMGHDKMYWYQQDPGMELHLIHYSYGVNSTEKGDLSSESTVSRIRTEHFPLTLESARPSHTSQYLCASSEQWGHDTQYFGPGTRLTVL.

Of note for this clone: In the same sample, other DNA sequences code for this CDR3. The chain combines TRBV19 with TRBJ2-4; a weak D match, TRBD1 (6 bases). Germline assignment: CDR1 LNHDA and CDR2 SQIVND (reference sequence). Deletions cut 1 base from V and 0 bases from J, with 10 bases between. The length of the CDR3 is 16 residues. In nucleotides, the CDR3 is TGTGCCAGTAGTATAGGGACAGCACTAGCCAAAAACATTCAGTACTTC. Amino acid sequence: CASSIGTALAKNIQYF.

The V gene is TRBV11-2, the J gene TRBJ2-7; D is unclear. The CDR3 consists of 13 residues. In germline, CDR1 is SGHAT, CDR2 FQNNGV. The ends were cut back, 0 bases at V and 3 bases at J, with 6 bases in the middle. The CDR3 DNA sequence: TGTGCCAGCAGCTTAGATCGGGTCTACGAGCAGTACTTC. This translates into CASSLDRVYEQYF. Together with reference TRBV11-2 and TRBJ2-7, the CDR3 gives the full variable domain: EAGVAQSPRYKIIEKRQSVAFWCNPISGHATLYWYQQILGQGPKLLIQFQNNGVVDDSQLPKDRFSAERLKGVDSTLKIQPAKLEDSAVYLCASSLDRVYEQYFGPGTRLTVT.

The chain recombines TRBV6-5 with TRBJ1-1, with 8 bases aligning to TRBD1. V shed 3 bases and J 12 bases; nucleotides not matched to a gene: 9. From germline, CDR1 is MNHEY and CDR2 SVGAGI. The CDR3 extends over 13 amino acids. The CDR3 DNA sequence: TGTGCCAGCAGTTATGGTGGACAGGGTAGAACTTTCTTT. It encodes CASSYGGQGRTFF.

This clone was counted a few times. The V call is TRBV5-4, the J call TRBJ2-3; 8 nucleotides align to TRBD1. CDR1 and CDR2 (germline): SGHNT, YYREEE (reference sequence). The CDR3 extends over 13 amino acids. J lost 4 bases, V lost 4 bases, and 2 bases had no gene match. The CDR3 reads CASSTDRADTQYF. As DNA, the CDR3 is TGTGCCAGCAGCACGGACAGGGCAGATACGCAGTATTTT.